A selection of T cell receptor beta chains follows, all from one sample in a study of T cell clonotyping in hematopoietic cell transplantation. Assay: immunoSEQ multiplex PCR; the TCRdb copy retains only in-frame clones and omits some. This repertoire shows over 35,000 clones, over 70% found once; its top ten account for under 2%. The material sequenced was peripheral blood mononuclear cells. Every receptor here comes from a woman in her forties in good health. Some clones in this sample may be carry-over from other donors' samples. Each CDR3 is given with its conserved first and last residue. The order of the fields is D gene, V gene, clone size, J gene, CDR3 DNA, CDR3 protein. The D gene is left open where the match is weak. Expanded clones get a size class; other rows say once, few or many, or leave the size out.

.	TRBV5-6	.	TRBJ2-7	TGTGCCAGCAGCTTGATAGTGGGCGAGCAGTACTTC	CASSLIVGEQYF
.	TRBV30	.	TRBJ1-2	TGTGCCTGGAGCATAAATACACAACTCGCGGGAACCTTC	CAWSINTQLAGTF
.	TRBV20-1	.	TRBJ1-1	TGCAGTGCTATGGGGTTCACTGAAGCTTTCTTT	CSAMGFTEAFF
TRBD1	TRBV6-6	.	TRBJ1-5	TGTGCCAGCAGTTACCAGGGGGCGGGCAATCAGCCCCAGCATTTT	CASSYQGAGNQPQHF
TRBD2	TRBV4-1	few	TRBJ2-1	TGCGCCAGCAGCCAAGATAGCGGGAGCTACAATGAGCAGTTCTTC	CASSQDSGSYNEQFF
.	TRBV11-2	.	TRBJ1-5	TGTGCCTGGGGCAGTGATCAGCCCCAGCATTTT	CAWGSDQPQHF
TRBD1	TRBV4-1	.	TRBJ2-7	TGCGCCAGCAGCCATTTGGGACAGGGGCTCTACGAGCAGTACTTC	CASSHLGQGLYEQYF
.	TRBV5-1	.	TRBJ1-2	TGCGCCAGCAGCTTGGGGAGTAACTATGGCTACACCTTC	CASSLGSNYGYTF
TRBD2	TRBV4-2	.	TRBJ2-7	TGTGCCAGCAGCCAAGCTAGCGGGAGGGAGGAGCAGTACTTC	CASSQASGREEQYF
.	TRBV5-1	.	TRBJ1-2	TGCGCCAGCAGCTTGGCAGTTAACTATGGCTACACCTTC	CASSLAVNYGYTF
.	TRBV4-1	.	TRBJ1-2	TGCGCCAGCAGCCAAGATTTAGGCCTCGGACTAAACTATGGCTACACCTTC	CASSQDLGLGLNYGYTF
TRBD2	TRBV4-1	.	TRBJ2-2	TGCGCCAGCAGCCCCGGACTAGCGGGAGTCACCGGGGAGCTGTTTTTT	CASSPGLAGVTGELFF
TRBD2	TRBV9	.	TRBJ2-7	TGTGCCAGCACCCGGGGGGGATCCTCCTACGAGCAGTACTTC	CASTRGGSSYEQYF
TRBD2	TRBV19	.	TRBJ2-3	TGTGCCAGTAGCCCCGGGAGGGTCACAGATACGCAGTATTTT	CASSPGRVTDTQYF
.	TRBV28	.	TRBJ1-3	TGTGCCAGCACCCCCGGGAGTTCTGGAAACACCATATATTTT	CASTPGSSGNTIYF
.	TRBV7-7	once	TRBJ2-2	TGTGCTAGCAGTCCCGGAGGGCCGGGAACCGGGGAGCTGTTTTTT	CASSPGGPGTGELFF
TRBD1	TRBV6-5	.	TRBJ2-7	TGTGCCAGCAGTTACTCAGTATCAGGGGGTTACGAGCAGTACTTC	CASSYSVSGGYEQYF
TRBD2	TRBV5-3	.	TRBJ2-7	TGTGCCAGAATCATGCTAGGAGCGGGAGTGTACGAGCAGTACTTC	CARIMLGAGVYEQYF
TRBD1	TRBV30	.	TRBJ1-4	TGTGCCTGGAGGGACAGGAGCAGGAATAATGAAAAACTGTTTTTT	CAWRDRSRNNEKLFF
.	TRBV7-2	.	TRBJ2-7	TGTGCCAGCAGCCAAGACCTTTTCTACGAGCAGTACTTC	CASSQDLFYEQYF
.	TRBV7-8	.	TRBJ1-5	TGTGCCAGCAGCCCACGGTACAGAGGGGAAACCAATCAGCCCCAGCATTTT	CASSPRYRGETNQPQHF
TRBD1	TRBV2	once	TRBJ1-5	TGTGCCAGCAGGAAGGACAGGGGCCAGCGTGGGCCCCAGCATTTT	CASRKDRGQRGPQHF
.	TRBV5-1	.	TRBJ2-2	TGCGCCAGCAGCTGGGACGGCGCGAACACCGGGGAGCTGTTTTTT	CASSWDGANTGELFF
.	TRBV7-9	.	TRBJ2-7	TGTGCCAGCAGCTTAATAGTCCACGAGCAGTACTTC	CASSLIVHEQYF
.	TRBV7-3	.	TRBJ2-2	TGTGCCAGCAGCTTATTGGGCCGCAACACCGGGGAGCTGTTTTTT	CASSLLGRNTGELFF
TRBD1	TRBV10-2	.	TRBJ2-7	TGCGCCAGCAGTTGGGACAGGGATAACTACGAGCAGTACTTC	CASSWDRDNYEQYF
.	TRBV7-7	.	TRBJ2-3	TGTGCTAGCAGCGTAGGTTCTTCCTCAGATACGCAGTATTTT	CASSVGSSSDTQYF
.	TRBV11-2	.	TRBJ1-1	TGTGCCAGCAGCAAGGACGTACGTCTGTCTACTGAAGCTTTCTTT	CASSKDVRLSTEAFF
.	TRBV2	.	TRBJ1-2	TGTGCCAGCAGTTGGCCGGTGAGTTATGGCTACACCTTC	CASSWPVSYGYTF